Below, 5 T cell receptor beta chains from the same sample are listed, as sequenced in a study of T cells in narcolepsy (dated by TCRdb to the late 2010s). Libraries were prepared through the immunoSEQ multiplex PCR assay. TCRdb provides this immuneACCESS table in a form limited to in-frame rearrangements. Some clones are lacking; in checked studies, under half of them reflect an unresolved V gene, and why the rest are absent is not known. The sample data list some 30,000 clones, and about 89% of these were observed just once. Of the sample, roughly 1% falls within the top ten clones. Sequencing was done on a sample of memory (CD45RA-) CD4+ T cells from blood. The cell subset or site tag for this specimen amounts to: memory T cells sorted ex vivo from peripheral blood. The receptors stem from a human donor in good health.

This clone was seen a single time. This chain links TRBV10-2 with TRBJ1-2, with 7 bases aligning to TRBD1. V shed 1 base, J shed 0 bases, and the junction held 14 bases outside the gene matches. This CDR3 is built from 19 residues. Looked up from germline, CDR1 is WSHSY and CDR2 is SAAADI. This CDR3 is CASSEFNRGRQGANYGYTF. As DNA, the CDR3 is TGCGCCAGCAGTGAGTTTAACAGGGGACGCCAGGGGGCTAACTATGGCTACACCTTC.

This chain uses TRBV4-2 with TRBJ2-5; 7 bases fit TRBD2. The germline CDR1 and CDR2 sequences are LGHNA and YNFKEQ. J lost 3 bases, V lost 1 base, and 2 bases had no gene match. The CDR3 spans 14 residues. In nucleotides, the CDR3 is TGTGCCAGCAGCCAAGCCCTAGCGGAAGAGACCCAGTACTTC. Its protein is CASSQALAEETQYF.

The V call is TRBV6-1, the J call TRBJ1-4, with 10 bases lining up with TRBD1. This CDR3 has 14 residues. Germline CDR1 MNHNS, CDR2 SASEGT. Trimming removed 1 base from V and 8 bases from J; junction bases left unmatched: 1. This CDR3 is CASSEGTGGEKLFF. As DNA, the CDR3 is TGTGCCAGCAGTGAAGGGACAGGGGGGGAAAAACTGTTTTTT.

The chain joins TRBV27 to TRBJ1-4, with TRBD1 matching over 7 bases. The CDR3 spans 15 residues. Germline V CDR1 and CDR2: MNHEY, SMNVEV (reference sequence). Trimming removed 5 bases from V and 7 bases from J; junction bases left unmatched: 10. The CDR3 sequence is CASSNPRGSVEKLFF. For the CDR3, the DNA is TGTGCCAGCAGTAACCCCAGGGGGAGTGTTGAAAAACTGTTTTTT. The variable domain in full, completed from reference TRBV27 and TRBJ1-4, reads EAQVTQNPRYLITVTGKKLTVTCSQNMNHEYMSWYRQDPGLGLRQIYYSMNVEVTDKGDVPEGYKVSRKEKRNFPLILESPSPNQTSLYFCASSNPRGSVEKLFFGSGTQLSVL.

The V call is TRBV5-1, the J call TRBJ1-4, with D possibly being TRBD1 (5 bases). The CDR3 extends over 14 amino acids. The germline CDR1 and CDR2 sequences are SGHRS and YFSETQ. V was clipped by 0 bases and J by 7 bases, with 10 bases between them. The CDR3 DNA reads TGCGCCAGCAGCTTGGCCGGGGACGGTGAAAAACTGTTTTTT. Its protein is CASSLAGDGEKLFF. Looking up the rest from reference TRBV5-1 and TRBJ1-4 gives the full variable domain: KAGVTQTPRYLIKTRGQQVTLSCSPISGHRSVSWYQQTPGQGLQFLFEYFSETQRNKGNFPGRFSGRQFSNSRSEMNVSTLELGDSALYLCASSLAGDGEKLFFGSGTQLSVL.